This entry concerns a single TCR beta chain. In the study's own analysis: Reference gene primer amplification gave nucleated cell count estimates. Using immunoSEQ multiplex PCR, the repertoire was profiled, and TCRdb retains in-frame clones only, with some absent. The DNA was the basis for D and trimming; V, J and clone size are from that table. Of 250,000 or so clones listed, less than 90% are singletons. The sample comes from a study of blood T cell repertoires in COVID-19. Study context: Italy, Spain and the United States were the sources of the convalescent and acute COVID-19 samples. In each case, the material was cDNA or gDNA derived from T cells, B-cell-depleted T cells, or PBMCs.

This CDR3 has 14 amino acids. V lost 8 bases, J lost 6 bases, and 8 bases stayed unmatched. CDR1 and CDR2 (germline): WSHSY, SAAADI. Sequencing was performed on peripheral blood. The TCR sequence derives from a man aged 55 to 70 with acute or convalescent COVID-19. V gene TRBV10-2 combines with J gene TRBJ2-1; TRBD1 aligns across 9 bases. CDR3 DNA: TGCGCCAGCGGAGGACAGGGGTCAGGCAATGAGCAGTTCTTC. Translating it yields CASGGQGSGNEQFF.